The present entry profiles one T cell receptor beta chain with its context. This specimen comes from a study of T cell repertoires in cytomegalovirus infection. TCRdb re-analysed the reads in MiXCR, keeping a single row per CDR3 protein. Here the sample spans approximately 630,000 distinct CDR3 sequences, approximately 25% being singletons. CDR3 length: 17 amino acids. Germline CDR1 reads SQVTM; CDR2 reads ANQGSEA. V lost 2 bases and J 5 bases, leaving 24 bases between the germline ends. The source of this sequence is a human donor in good health (CMV status not recorded). Some clones in this sample may be carry-over from other donors' samples. The rearrangement uses TRBV29-1 and TRBJ1-1, with D tentatively TRBD1 (5 bases). Sequences were obtained from CD8+ T cells from PBMCs. CDR3 sequence: CSVESQGSIGIKTEAFF. CDR3 bases: TGCAGCGTTGAAAGCCAGGGTTCCATAGGGATAAAGACTGAAGCTTTCTTT.